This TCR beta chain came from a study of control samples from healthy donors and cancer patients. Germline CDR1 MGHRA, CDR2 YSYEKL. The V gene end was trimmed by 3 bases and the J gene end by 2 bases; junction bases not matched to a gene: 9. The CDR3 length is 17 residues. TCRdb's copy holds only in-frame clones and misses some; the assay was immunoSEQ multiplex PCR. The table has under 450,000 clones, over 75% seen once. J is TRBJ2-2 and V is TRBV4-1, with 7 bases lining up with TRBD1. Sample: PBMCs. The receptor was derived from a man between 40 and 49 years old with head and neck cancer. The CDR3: CASSHPLGDRNTGELFF. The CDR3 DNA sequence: TGCGCCAGCAGCCACCCCCTGGGGGACAGAAACACCGGGGAGCTGTTTTTT.